This T cell receptor (beta chain) comes out of a study of blood T cell repertoires in COVID-19. In the study overall: Samples came from the United States, Italy and Spain, spanning acute and convalescent COVID-19. T cells, B-cell-depleted T cells, or PBMCs provided the cDNA or gDNA that served as material.

From germline, CDR1 is SGHTA and CDR2 FQGTGA. The V gene end was trimmed by 3 bases and the J gene end by 5 bases; junction bases not matched to a gene: 3. CDR3 length: 13 amino acids. The assay was immunoSEQ multiplex PCR, and TCRdb's table has in-frame clones only and misses some. The table records approximately 350,000 clones, roughly 87% of them present only once. Each recovered donor of Cohort 3 presented with two negative PCRs, clearance, or symptom resolution. The sequence was collected from a woman in her thirties who had recovered from COVID-19. What was sequenced was PBMCs or T cells enriched from blood (not recorded which). This chain uses TRBV7-3 with TRBJ2-5, with 7 bases matching TRBD1. The DNA of the CDR3 is TGTGCCAGCAGCTTCCGGGACAGCGAGACCCAGTACTTC. Its protein product is CASSFRDSETQYF.